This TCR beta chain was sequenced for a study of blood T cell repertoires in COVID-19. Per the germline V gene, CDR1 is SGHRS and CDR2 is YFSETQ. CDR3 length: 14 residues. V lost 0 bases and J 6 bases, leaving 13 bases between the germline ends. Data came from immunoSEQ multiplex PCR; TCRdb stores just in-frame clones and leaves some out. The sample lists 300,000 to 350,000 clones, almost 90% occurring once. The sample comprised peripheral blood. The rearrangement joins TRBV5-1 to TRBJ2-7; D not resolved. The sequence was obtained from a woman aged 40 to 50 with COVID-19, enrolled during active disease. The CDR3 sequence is CASSLGSVGSEQYF. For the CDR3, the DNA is TGCGCCAGCAGCTTGGGTTCCGTTGGTAGCGAGCAGTACTTC. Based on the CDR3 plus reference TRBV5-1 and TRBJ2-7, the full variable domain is KAGVTQTPRYLIKTRGQQVTLSCSPISGHRSVSWYQQTPGQGLQFLFEYFSETQRNKGNFPGRFSGRQFSNSRSEMNVSTLELGDSALYLCASSLGSVGSEQYFGPGTRLTVT.